The TCR beta chain under discussion was sequenced for a study of glioma-infiltrating T cells after dendritic cell vaccination. Study in general: Autologous tumor lysate was loaded overnight onto monocyte-derived dendritic cells grown seven days with IL-4 and GM-CSF. Study observations and caveats: TCR clonality showed no direct relationship with survival. Patients with more pretreatment TILs had longer time to progression and survival.

Concerning this clone itself: The target antigen is unknown.

The protocol was immunoSEQ multiplex PCR, while the TCRdb copy is restricted to in-frame clones and leaves out a portion. The sample has about 82,000 clones; 85% to 90% are singletons. Germline lookup yields CDR1 SGHDT and CDR2 YYEEEE. CDR3 length: 16 amino acids. Germline trimming cut 4 bases from V and 6 bases from J; bases unmatched to any gene: 12. This rearrangement joins TRBV5-6 to TRBJ2-1, with 8 bases fitting TRBD1. The sample consisted of blood, taken before dendritic cell vaccination. The sequence was collected from a human donor with glioblastoma. The CDR3 nucleotides are TGTGCCAGCAGCGCACCCTCCCGGACAGGGATCAATGAGCAGTTCTTC. Amino acid sequence: CASSAPSRTGINEQFF.